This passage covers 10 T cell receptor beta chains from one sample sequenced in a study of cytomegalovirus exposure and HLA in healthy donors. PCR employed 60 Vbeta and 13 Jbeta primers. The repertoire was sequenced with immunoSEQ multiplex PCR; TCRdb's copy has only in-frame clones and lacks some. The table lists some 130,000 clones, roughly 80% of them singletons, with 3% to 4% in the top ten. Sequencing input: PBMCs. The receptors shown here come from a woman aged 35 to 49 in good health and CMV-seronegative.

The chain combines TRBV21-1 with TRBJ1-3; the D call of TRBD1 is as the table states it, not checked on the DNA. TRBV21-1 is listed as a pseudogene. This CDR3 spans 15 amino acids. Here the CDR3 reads CASGSTGPSGNTIYF. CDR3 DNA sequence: TGTGCCAGCGGATCGACAGGCCCGTCTGGAAACACCATATATTTT.

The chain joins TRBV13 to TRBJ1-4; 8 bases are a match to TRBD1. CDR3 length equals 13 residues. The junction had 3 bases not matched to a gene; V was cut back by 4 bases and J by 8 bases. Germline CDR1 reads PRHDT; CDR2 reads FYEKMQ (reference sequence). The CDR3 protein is CASSSDRAEKLFF. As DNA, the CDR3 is TGTGCCAGCAGCTCGGACAGGGCGGAAAAACTGTTTTTT.

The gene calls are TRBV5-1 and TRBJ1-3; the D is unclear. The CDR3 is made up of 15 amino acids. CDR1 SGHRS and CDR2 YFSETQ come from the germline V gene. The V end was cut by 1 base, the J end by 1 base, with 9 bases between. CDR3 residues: CASSLSATSGNTIYF. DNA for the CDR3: TGCGCCAGCAGCTTGTCCGCTACGTCTGGAAACACCATATATTTT.

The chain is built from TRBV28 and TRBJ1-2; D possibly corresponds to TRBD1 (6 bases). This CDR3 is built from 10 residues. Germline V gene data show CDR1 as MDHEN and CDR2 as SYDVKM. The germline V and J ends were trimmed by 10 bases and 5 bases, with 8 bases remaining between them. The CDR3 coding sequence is TGTGCCACACAGGGTTATGGCTACACCTTC. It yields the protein CATQGYGYTF.

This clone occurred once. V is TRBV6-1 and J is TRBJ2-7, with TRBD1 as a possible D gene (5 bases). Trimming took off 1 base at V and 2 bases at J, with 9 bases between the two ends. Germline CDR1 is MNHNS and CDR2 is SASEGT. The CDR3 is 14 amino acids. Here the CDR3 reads CASSEGQGAYEQYF. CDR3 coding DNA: TGTGCCAGCAGTGAAGGGCAGGGCGCCTACGAGCAGTACTTC.

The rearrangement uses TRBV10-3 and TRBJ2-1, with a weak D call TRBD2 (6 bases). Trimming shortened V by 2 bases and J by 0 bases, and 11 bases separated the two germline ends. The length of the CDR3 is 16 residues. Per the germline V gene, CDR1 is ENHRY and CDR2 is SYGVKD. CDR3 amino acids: CAISELVGGSYNEQFF. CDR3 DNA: TGTGCCATCAGTGAGCTGGTGGGAGGCTCCTACAATGAGCAGTTCTTC.

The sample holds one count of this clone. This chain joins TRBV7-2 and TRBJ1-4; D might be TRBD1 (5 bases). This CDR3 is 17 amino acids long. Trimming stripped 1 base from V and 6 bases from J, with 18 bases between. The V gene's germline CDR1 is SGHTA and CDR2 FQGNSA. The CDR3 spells CASSLVSYGADHEKLFF. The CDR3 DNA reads TGTGCCAGCAGCTTAGTGAGTTATGGGGCAGATCATGAAAAACTGTTTTTT.

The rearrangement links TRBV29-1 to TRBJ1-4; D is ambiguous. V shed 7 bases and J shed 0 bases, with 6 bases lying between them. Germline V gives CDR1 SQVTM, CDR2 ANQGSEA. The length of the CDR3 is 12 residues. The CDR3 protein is CSAGTTNEKLFF. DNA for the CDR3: TGCAGCGCCGGTACAACTAATGAAAAACTGTTTTTT. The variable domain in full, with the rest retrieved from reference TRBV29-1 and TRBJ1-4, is SAVISQKPSRDICQRGTSLTIQCQVDSQVTMMFWYRQQPGQSLTLIATANQGSEATYESGFVIDKFPISRPNLTFSTLTVSNMSPEDSSIYLCSAGTTNEKLFFGSGTQLSVL.

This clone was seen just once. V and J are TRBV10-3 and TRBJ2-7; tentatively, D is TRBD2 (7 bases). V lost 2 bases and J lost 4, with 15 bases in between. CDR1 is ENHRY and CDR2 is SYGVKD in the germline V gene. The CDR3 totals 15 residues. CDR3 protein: CAISEPPGGSYEQYF. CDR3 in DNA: TGTGCCATCAGTGAGCCCCCGGGGGGCTCGTACGAGCAGTACTTC.

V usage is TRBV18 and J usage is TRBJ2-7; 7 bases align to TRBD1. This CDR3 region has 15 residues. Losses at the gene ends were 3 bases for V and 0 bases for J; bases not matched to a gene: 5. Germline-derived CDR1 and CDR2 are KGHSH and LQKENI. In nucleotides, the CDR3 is TGTGCCAGCTCACCCCCGACAGGGAGCTCCTACGAGCAGTACTTC. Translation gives CASSPPTGSSYEQYF.